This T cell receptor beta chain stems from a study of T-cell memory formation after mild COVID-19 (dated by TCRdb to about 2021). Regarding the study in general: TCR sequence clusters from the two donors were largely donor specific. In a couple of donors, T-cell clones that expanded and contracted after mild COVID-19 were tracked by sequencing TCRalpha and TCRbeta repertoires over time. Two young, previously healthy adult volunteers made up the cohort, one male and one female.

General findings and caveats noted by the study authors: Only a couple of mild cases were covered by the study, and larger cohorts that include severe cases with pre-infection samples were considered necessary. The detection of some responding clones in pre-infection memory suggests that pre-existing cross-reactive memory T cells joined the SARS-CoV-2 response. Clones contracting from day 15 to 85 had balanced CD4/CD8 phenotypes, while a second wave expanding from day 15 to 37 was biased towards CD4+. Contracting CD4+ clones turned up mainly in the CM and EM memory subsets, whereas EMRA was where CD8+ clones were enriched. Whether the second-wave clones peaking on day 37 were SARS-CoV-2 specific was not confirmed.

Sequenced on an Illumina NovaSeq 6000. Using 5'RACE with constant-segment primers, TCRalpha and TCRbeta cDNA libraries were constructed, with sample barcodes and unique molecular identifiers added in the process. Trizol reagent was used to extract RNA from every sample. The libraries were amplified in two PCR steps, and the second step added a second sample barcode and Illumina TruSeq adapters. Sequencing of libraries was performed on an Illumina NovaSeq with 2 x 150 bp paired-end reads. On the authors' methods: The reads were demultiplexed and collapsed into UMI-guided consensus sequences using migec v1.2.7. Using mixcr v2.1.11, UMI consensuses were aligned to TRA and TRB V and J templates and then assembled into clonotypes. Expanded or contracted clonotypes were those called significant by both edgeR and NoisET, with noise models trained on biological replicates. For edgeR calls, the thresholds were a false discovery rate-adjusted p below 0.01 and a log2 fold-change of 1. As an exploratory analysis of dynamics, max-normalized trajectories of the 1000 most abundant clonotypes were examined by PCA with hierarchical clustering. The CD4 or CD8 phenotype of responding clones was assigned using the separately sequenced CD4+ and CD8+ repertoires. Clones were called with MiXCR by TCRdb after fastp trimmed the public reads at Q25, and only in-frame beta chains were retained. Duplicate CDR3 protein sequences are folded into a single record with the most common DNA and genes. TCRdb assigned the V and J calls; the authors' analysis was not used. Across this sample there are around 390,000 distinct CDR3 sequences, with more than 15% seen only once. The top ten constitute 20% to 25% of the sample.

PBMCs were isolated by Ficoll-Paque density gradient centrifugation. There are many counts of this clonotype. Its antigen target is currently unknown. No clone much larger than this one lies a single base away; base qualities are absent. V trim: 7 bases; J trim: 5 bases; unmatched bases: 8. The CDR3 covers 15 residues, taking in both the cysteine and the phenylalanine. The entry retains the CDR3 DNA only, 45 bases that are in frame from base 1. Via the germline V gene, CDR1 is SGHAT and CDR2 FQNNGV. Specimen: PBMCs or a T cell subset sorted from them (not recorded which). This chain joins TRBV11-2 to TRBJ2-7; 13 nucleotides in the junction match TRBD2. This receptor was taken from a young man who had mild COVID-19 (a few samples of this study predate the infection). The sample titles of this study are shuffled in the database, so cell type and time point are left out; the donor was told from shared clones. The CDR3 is CASTQSGTSGNEQYF. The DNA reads TGTGCCAGCACGCAATCCGGGACTAGCGGGAACGAGCAGTACTTC.